This TCR beta chain came from a study of T-cell reconstitution after alpha-beta-depleted transplantation in children. The study's findings and limits: Hyperexpanded clones declined; after one year, newly produced T cells mostly supplied diversity. Reportedly, only several hundred clones from non-depleted graft cells drove alpha-beta T-cell counts at about two months. Where some patients showed high TCRbeta diversity at day 60, it came from recipient T cells and thymic progenitors that had survived.

This clonotype has more than one count but fewer than ten. As yet, its antigen is unknown. CDR1 and CDR2 (germline): SGHRS, YFSETQ. The V end lost 3 bases, the J end lost 3 bases, and 10 bases lay between the germline ends. The CDR3 totals 14 residues. The TCRbeta library was prepared with unique molecular identifiers. TCRdb analysed the PCR reads with MiXCR anew, one entry per CDR3 protein. The sample holds a few hundred thousand distinct CDR3 sequences, around 27% seen once. This TCR was recovered from a boy younger than two with Wiskott-Aldrich syndrome, due to receive a stem cell transplant. Sample: PBMCs, taken before TCRalphabeta/CD19-depleted stem cell transplant. The chain uses TRBV5-1 and TRBJ2-1; D remains unclear. The CDR3 loop is CASSSLPNYNEQFF. CDR3 nucleotides: TGCGCCAGCAGCTCCCTTCCCAACTACAATGAGCAGTTCTTC.